The clone carrying this TCR beta chain appeared once. The data belong to a study of control samples from healthy donors and cancer patients. The CDR3 is made up of 11 amino acids. The V end was cut by 3 bases, the J end by 8 bases, with 4 bases between. Produced via immunoSEQ multiplex PCR; TCRdb's table is partial and in-frame only. The table lists roughly 90,000 clones, more than 85% of them singletons. The sequence was obtained from a woman in her thirties in good health. The chain combines TRBV12-3 or TRBV12-4 with TRBJ1-4; no clear D. The sequencing input was blood. CDR3 sequence (DNA): TGTGCCAGCAGTTTGGGAGAAAAACTGTTTTTT. Translated, it gives CASSLGEKLFF.